The entry below describes one TCR beta chain. This sample is part of a study of blood T cell repertoires in COVID-19. Study-wide context: The United States, Italy and Spain supplied acute and convalescent COVID-19 samples.

Recruitment covered some 25 US areas and drew participants whose ages spanned about 18 to 95 years. Donors in Cohort 3 counted as recovered after two negative PCRs, clearance, or symptom resolution. Repertoires were generated with immunoSEQ multiplex PCR, while TCRdb's copy carries only in-frame clones and drops some. This sample yields 490,000 or so clones, of which 75% to 90% are seen a single time; around 8% belongs to the top ten. Germline CDR1 SGHAT, CDR2 FQNNGV. The CDR3 contains 16 residues. V was trimmed by 4 bases and J by 1 base, leaving 16 bases between them. V usage is TRBV11-2 and J usage is TRBJ1-1; D might be TRBD1 (5 bases). The sample was PBMCs or T cells enriched from blood (not recorded which). The origin of this receptor is an older woman who had recovered from COVID-19. This CDR3 is CASSSSRERGNTEAFF. The CDR3 DNA reads TGTGCCAGCAGCTCCTCTCGAGAAAGGGGGAACACTGAAGCTTTCTTT.